The 5 T cell receptor beta chains given below trace back to one sample, sequenced in a study of monozygotic twins with inflammatory bowel disease. TCRdb processed the 5' RACE reads again and assigns one entry to each CDR3 protein, with no DNA. The sample's table shows just over 300,000 distinct CDR3 sequences. Input material: blood. These receptors all stem from a human donor with ulcerative colitis or Crohn's disease, or a healthy co-twin of an affected twin (not recorded which).

CDR3 loop: CATRSVDRVVSGYTF. The chain employs TRBV15 and TRBJ1-2; the D call of TRBD1 rests on TCRdb alone, since no DNA is present to check it. CDR3 length equals 15 residues. Germline V gives CDR1 LNHNV, CDR2 YYDKDF (reference sequence).

The chain uses TRBV6-4 and TRBJ2-1. Germline V gene sequence: CDR1 MRHNA, CDR2 SNTAGT. There are 13 residues in the CDR3. The CDR3 loop is CASSDSSWGEQFF.

CDR3 sequence reads: CASGQDLNQPQHF. The chain uses TRBV7-2 and TRBJ1-5; absent DNA, TCRdb's TRBD1 call cannot be checked. The length of the CDR3 is 13 residues. Germline loops: CDR1 SGHTA, CDR2 FQGNSA.

This sequence joins TRBV20-1 and TRBJ2-3; TCRdb's assignment of TRBD1 cannot be checked, as there is no DNA. The CDR3 has 12 residues. CDR1 is DFQATT and CDR2 is SNEGSKA in the germline V gene (reference sequence). The CDR3 protein is CSARHVPDTQYF.

This chain connects TRBV25-1 to TRBJ2-1; as DNA is missing, the TRBD2 call by TCRdb cannot be tested. CDR3 length: 15 residues. CDR1 is MGHDK and CDR2 is SYGVNS in the germline V gene. The chain's CDR3 is CASSEAGGYYNEQFF.